This TCR beta chain is from a study of identical twins. Points from the study as a whole: There was an excess of low generation probability in the out-of-frame alpha sequences that twins shared. Twin sharing of out-of-frame TCR alpha was underestimated by models in monozygotic pairs. Insertion counts were lower in abundant cord blood beta clonotypes, a trend that memory repertoires did not show.

V lost 2 bases and J lost 6; bases outside the gene matches: 13. In germline, CDR1 is MNHEY, CDR2 SVGAGI. CDR3 length equals 17 residues. In regard to this clonotype: Its cognate antigen is unknown.

Template switching, a step in the protocol, added a universal primer site, and cDNA carried unique molecular identifiers. TCRdb reanalysed the 5' RACE reads using MiXCR and keeps one entry per CDR3 protein. The sample records around 960,000 distinct CDR3 sequences, approximately 13% being singletons. These data also formed part of another study, on yellow fever vaccine responses in identical twins.

The chain joins TRBV6-5 to TRBJ2-5; 9 positions agree with TRBD2. Material for sequencing was PBMCs. The sequence derives from a woman aged 18-30 years in good health. DNA of the CDR3: TGTGCCAGCAGTTACGCGCGGGCGGGAGGGATAGTGAAGACCCAGTACTTC. It is translated as CASSYARAGGIVKTQYF.